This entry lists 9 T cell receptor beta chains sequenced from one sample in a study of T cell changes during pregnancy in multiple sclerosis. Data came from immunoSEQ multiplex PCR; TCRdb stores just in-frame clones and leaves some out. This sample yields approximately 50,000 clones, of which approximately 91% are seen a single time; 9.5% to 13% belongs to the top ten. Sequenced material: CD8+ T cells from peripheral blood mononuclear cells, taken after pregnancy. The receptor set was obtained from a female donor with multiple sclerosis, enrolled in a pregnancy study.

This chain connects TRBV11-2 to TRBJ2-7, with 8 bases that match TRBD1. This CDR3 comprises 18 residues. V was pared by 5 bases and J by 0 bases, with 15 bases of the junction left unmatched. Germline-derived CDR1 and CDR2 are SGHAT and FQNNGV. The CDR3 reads CASSLGQAKGVSSYEQYF. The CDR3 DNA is TGTGCCAGCAGCCTGGGACAGGCTAAGGGAGTAAGCTCCTACGAGCAGTACTTC.

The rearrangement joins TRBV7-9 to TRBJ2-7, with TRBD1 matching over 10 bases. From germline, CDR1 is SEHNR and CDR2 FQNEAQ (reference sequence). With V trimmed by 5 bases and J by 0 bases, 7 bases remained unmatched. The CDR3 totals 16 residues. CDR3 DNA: TGTGCCAGCAGCCCATTGCGGGACAGGGGCTCCTACGAGCAGTACTTC. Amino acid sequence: CASSPLRDRGSYEQYF.

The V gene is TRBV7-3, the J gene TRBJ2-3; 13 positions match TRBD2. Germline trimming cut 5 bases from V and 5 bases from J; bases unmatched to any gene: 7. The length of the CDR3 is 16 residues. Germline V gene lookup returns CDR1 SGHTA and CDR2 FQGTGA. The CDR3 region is CASSLTSGGALDTQYF. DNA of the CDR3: TGTGCCAGCAGCCTCACTAGCGGGGGGGCCTTAGATACGCAGTATTTT.

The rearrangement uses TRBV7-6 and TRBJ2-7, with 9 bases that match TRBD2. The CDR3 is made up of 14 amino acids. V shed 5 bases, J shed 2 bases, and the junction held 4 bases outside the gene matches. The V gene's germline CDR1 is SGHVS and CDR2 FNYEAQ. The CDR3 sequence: CASSHSGGAYEQYF. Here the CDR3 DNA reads TGTGCCAGCAGCCATAGCGGGGGAGCCTACGAGCAGTACTTC.

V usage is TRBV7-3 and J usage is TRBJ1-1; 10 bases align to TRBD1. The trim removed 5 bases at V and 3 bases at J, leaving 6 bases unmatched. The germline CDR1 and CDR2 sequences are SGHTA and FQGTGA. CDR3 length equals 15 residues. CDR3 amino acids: CASSDGTGAHTEAFF. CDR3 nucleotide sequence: TGTGCCAGCAGCGACGGGACAGGGGCCCACACTGAAGCTTTCTTT.

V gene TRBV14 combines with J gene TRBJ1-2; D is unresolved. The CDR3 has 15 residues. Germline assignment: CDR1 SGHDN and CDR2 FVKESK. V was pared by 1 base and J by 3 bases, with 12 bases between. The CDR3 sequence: CASSQVAGADYGYTF. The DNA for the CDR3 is TGTGCCAGCAGCCAAGTGGCAGGAGCGGACTATGGCTACACCTTC.

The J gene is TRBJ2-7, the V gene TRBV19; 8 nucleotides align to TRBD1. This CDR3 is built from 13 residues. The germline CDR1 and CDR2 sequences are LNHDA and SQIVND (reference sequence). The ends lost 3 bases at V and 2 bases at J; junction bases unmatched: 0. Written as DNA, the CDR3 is TGTGCCAGTAGTATGACAGGGGCCTACGAGCAGTACTTC. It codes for CASSMTGAYEQYF. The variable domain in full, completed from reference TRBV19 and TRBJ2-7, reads DGGITQSPKYLFRKEGQNVTLSCEQNLNHDAMYWYRQDPGQGLRLIYYSQIVNDFQKGDIAEGYSVSREKKESFPLTVTSAQKNPTAFYLCASSMTGAYEQYFGPGTRLTVT.

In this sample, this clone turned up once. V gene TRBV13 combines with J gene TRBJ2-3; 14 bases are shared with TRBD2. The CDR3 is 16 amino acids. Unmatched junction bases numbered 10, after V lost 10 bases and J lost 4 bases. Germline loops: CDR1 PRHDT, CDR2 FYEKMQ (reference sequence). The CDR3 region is CATGTSGGRGADTQYF. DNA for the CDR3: TGTGCCACCGGGACTAGCGGGGGCAGAGGGGCAGATACGCAGTATTTT.

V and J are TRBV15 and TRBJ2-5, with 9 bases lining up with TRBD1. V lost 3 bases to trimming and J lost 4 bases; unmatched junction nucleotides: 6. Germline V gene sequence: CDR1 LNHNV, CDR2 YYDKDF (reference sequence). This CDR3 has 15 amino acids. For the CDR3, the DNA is TGTGCCACCAGCAGCCGGACAGGGGTGGCAGAGACCCAGTACTTC. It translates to CATSSRTGVAETQYF.